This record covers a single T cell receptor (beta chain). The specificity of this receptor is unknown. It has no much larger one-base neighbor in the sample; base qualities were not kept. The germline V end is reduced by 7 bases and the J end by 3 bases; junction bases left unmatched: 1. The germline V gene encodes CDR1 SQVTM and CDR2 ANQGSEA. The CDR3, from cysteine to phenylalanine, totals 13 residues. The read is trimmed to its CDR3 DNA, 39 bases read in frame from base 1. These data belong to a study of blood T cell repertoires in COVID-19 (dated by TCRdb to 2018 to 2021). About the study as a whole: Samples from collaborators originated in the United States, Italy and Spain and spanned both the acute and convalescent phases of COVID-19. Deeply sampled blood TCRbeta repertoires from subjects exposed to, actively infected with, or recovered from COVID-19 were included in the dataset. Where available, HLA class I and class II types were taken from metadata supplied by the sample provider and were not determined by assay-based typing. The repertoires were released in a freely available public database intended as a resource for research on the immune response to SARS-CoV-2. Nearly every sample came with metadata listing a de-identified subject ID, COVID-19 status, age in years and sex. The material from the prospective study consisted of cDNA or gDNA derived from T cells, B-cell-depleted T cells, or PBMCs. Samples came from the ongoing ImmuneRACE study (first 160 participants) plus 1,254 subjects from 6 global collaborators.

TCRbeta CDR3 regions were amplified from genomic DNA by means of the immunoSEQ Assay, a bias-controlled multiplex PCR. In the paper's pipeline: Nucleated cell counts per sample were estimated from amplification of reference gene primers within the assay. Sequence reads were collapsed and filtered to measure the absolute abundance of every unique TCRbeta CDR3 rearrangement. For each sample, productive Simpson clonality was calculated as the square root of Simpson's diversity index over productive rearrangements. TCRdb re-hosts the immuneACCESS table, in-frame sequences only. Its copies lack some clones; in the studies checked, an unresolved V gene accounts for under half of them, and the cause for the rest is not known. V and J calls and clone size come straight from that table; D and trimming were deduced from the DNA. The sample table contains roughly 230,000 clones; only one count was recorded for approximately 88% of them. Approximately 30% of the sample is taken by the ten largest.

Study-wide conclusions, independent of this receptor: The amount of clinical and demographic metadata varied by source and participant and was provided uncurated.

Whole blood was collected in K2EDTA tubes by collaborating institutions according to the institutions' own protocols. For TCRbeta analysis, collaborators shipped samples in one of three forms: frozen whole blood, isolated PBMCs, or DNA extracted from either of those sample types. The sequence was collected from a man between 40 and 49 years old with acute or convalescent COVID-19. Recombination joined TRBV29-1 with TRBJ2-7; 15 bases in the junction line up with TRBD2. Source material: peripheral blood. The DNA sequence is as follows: TGCAGCGGGGGACTAGCGGGAGGCTACGAGCAGTACTTC. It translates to CSGGLAGGYEQYF.